This T cell receptor beta chain was identified in a study of Ad26.COV2.S vaccination and SARS-CoV-2 variants. Study details: Donor had been placed in the Ad26.COV2.S arm of the COV1001 trial. In the study, Ad26.COV2.S was injected intramuscularly once, or twice 56 days apart.

Details on this clone: Its cognate antigen is unknown.

This table comes from immunoSEQ multiplex PCR, and its TCRdb copy is limited to in-frame clones, with some not included. The data show roughly 300,000 clones, with roughly nine tenths seen just once and 6.4% held by the top ten. The treatment here: 19 received Ad26.COV2.S at low or high dose, single or two shots; five or six received placebo; per-sample allocation not given. Sampling took place 63 days after the first vaccine or placebo injection. Expression of Wuhan-strain SARS-CoV-2 spike came from the Ad26 vector that formed the vaccine. Regarding the study as a whole: Vaccinees displayed broader spike-specific TCR repertoires than placebo recipients.

Looked up from germline, CDR1 is PRHDT and CDR2 is FYEKMQ (reference sequence). CDR3 size: 14 residues. Deletions cut 4 bases from V and 4 bases from J, with 11 bases between. This sequence joins TRBV13 and TRBJ1-5; D is possibly TRBD1 (5 bases). The receptor was isolated from a person between 18 and 59 years old who received the Ad26.COV2.S COVID-19 vaccine or a placebo. Sequencing used peripheral blood, obtained in a trial of Ad26.COV2.S vaccine versus placebo. CDR3: CASSSGLENQPQHF. In nucleotides, the CDR3 is TGTGCCAGCAGCTCGGGACTTGAGAATCAGCCCCAGCATTTT.